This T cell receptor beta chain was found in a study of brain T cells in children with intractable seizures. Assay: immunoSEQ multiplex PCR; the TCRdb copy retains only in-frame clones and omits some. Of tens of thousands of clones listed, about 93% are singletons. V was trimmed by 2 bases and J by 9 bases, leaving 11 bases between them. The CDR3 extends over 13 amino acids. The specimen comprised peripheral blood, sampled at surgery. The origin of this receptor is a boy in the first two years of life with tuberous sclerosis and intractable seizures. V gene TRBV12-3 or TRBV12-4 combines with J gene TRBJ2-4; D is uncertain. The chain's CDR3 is CASSLKVNTIQYF. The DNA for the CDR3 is TGTGCCAGCAGTTTAAAGGTGAATACCATTCAGTACTTC.